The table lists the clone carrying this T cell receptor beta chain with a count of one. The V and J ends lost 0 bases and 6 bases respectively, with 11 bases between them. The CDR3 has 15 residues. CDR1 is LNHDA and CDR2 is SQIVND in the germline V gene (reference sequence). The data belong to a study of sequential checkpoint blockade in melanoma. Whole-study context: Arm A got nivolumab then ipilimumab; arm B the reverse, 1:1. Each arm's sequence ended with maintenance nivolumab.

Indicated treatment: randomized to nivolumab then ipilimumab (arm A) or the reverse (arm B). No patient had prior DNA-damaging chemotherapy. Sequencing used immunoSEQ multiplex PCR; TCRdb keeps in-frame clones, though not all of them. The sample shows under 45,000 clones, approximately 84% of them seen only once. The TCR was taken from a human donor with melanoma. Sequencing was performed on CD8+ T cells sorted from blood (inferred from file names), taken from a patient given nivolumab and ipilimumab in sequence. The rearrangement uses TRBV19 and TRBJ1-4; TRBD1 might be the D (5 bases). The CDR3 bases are TGTGCCAGTAGTATAGAGACGGGGGGAGATGAAAAACTGTTTTTT. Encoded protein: CASSIETGGDEKLFF.